This TCR beta chain was sequenced in a study of cytomegalovirus exposure and HLA in healthy donors (dated by TCRdb to 2016 to 2017). About the full investigation: An earlier analysis of several hundred of the donors reported approximately 260 Gb of sequence data and some 110 million unique TCR beta sequences obtained from about 179 million T cells. Approximately 300 gigabases of sequencing data and approximately 85 million unique TCR sequences were included in an early release covering several hundred HLA-typed donors. Of the roughly 400 genotyped donors, roughly 80% fell in the genetic ancestry cluster associated with self-reported Caucasian donors. The study aimed to test whether cataloging public T cell receptors could reveal signatures of past pathogen exposure. The study used immunosequencing to profile the T cell repertoires of hundreds of subjects and linked those repertoires to cytomegalovirus serostatus. Besides the first cohort of 550 to 750 subjects, a separate validation cohort made up of roughly 120 different subjects was used. The study combined high-throughput TCR immunosequencing, statistical association of individual TCRs with disease status, and machine learning to predict cytomegalovirus infection status. To study patterns of TCR occurrence, a later analysis re-analyzed previously published TCR beta repertoires from more than 550 donors and added high-resolution HLA genotyping. Rather than using new phenotypic data, the later analysis identified candidate immune exposures from TCR beta sequences and from how often those sequences occurred across donors. To decide whether each TCR beta V gene segment behaved as functional or pseudogenic, an earlier analysis of some 580 of the donors relied on high-throughput TCR beta sequencing. Donor age, sex, ethnicity and CMV serostatus were collected together with the repertoire data. A later genetic analysis used genome-wide SNP genotypes for about 65% of the roughly 670 donors, treating that subset as a discovery cohort. All discovery cohort repertoires had been generated using a single sequencing platform. HLA typing included class I and class II loci at four-digit resolution. The number of typed donors differed by locus: roughly 629-640 for A, B, C, DRB1 and DQB1; approximately 530 for DQA1; around 580 for DPA1; and about 470 for DPB1. Roughly 5 DR-DQ haplotypes were treated as single units for association and clustering because of strong linkage in the cohort. Among about 370 genotyped donors of the cohort, an average of roughly 230,000 unique TCR beta nucleotide sequences was sequenced per donor, of which roughly 17% were non-productive.

From cysteine to phenylalanine, the CDR3 is 14 amino acids long. The only DNA kept is the CDR3, 42 bases in frame from the first base. As encoded in the germline V gene, CDR1 is MNHNS while CDR2 is SASEGT. The germline V and J ends show losses of 3 bases and 7 bases respectively, and no gene match explains 4 bases of the junction. The study at large found these results: According to a later genetic analysis, donors in an Asian-associated ancestry cluster had fewer N-insertions in productive TCRs than the approximately 650-donor mean. In vitro tests confirmed that a few of the cytomegalovirus-associated TCR beta chains recognize cytomegalovirus antigens. Several of the top co-occurrence clusters appeared to be linked to parvovirus B19, influenza, CMV and Epstein-Barr virus, according to a later analysis. Across donors, most TCR sequences were observed very rarely, whereas some public TCRs were present in many individuals. In an earlier analysis of 587 of the donors, most TCR beta V segments appeared in productive rearrangements about 87% or about 30% of the time, broadly matching IMGT annotations. The presence/absence analyses assumed that sequencing depth was roughly uniform across donors, and that assumption may not be true. A later genetic analysis associated a missense DCLRE1C variant with V-gene and J-gene trimming of TCR beta chains, and an independent cohort replicated the association. HLA typing was unavailable for some donors at each locus, so association tests used only the typed subset. It was suggested by the authors that the approach could potentially be generalized to other disease states and immunological phenotypes. The classifier was reported to diagnose cytomegalovirus status with high specificity and sensitivity in both the original cohort and the validation cohort. A later analysis found that TCR association rates varied across HLA loci, with DRB1 alleles showing the most associated TCRs and HLA-C alleles the fewest. Compared with equally common non-associated chains, HLA-associated TCR beta chains in a later analysis were more clonally expanded and had lower generation probabilities. Correlated functional status among segregating V segments might be attributable to linkage disequilibrium, but an unknown experimental factor could not be ruled out. The earlier analysis of some 540 of the donors excluded seventeen rarely observed V segments, including chromosome 9 orphons, because counts were too low. According to a later analysis, most CMV-associated TCR beta chains appeared to be HLA-restricted, and the HLA associations seemed to be driven largely by CMV exposure. Specific HLA alleles were associated with about 17,000 TCR beta sequences at a false discovery rate of 0.05 in a later analysis. Some IMGT-functional V segments, including TRBV6-2 and TRBV6-3, could not be distinguished by the 87-base-pair reads and were therefore excluded. When HLA alleles, especially DR and DQ, strongly co-occurred, TCR associations were difficult to assign to individual alleles. A further reported finding was that TCR beta sequences accurately predicted the HLA-A and HLA-B alleles for most subjects in the first cohort. For the cohort, immune exposure information was limited to CMV serostatus. The study gave a list of 150 to 200 TCR beta chains associated with cytomegalovirus. A group of highly shared sequence variants was considered likely to be a technical artifact of the sequencing pipeline. This cohort had only TCR beta chains sequenced, and the lack of alpha or paired-chain data limited which features could be detected.

Library generation was performed with the immunoSEQ multiplex PCR assay. The multiplex PCR relied on a mix of 60 forward primers for TCR Vbeta segments and 13 reverse primers for TCR Jbeta segments. The CDR3 region of rearranged TCR beta genes was amplified from genomic DNA by a multiplex PCR assay. The amplified TCR beta libraries were sequenced on the Illumina HiSeq System as 87-base-pair reads. Concerning the study's data processing: Across the 500 to 850 repertoires, a later analysis counted roughly 77 million unique TCR beta chains, roughly 11 million of which were shared by at least two donors. Raw reads were error-corrected and collapsed into unique sequences with a nearest-neighbor algorithm that merged closely related sequences to remove PCR and sequencing errors. CDR3 sequences were aligned to IMGT reference sequences to assign V, D and J gene segments. For a sequence to be retained, a match of at least six nucleotides was required to both a V gene segment and a J gene segment. A rearrangement counted as productive if the CDR3 had no stop codons and remained in frame with V and J, and every other rearrangement counted as non-productive. CDR3 was defined by IMGT convention, running from the second conserved V-encoded cysteine to the conserved J-encoded phenylalanine. The earlier analysis of 450 to 750 of the donors excluded any sequence lacking an unambiguous match to a single V gene segment. An earlier analysis of fewer than 750 of the donors called V segments functional above 56.7% productive rearrangements and segregating when the between-donor standard deviation exceeded 5%. A statistical classification framework was developed to diagnose cytomegalovirus status using the catalog of TCR beta chain sequences. A later analysis assigned V and J genes by comparing TCR nucleotide sequences with IMGT/GENE-DB human TR gene sequences. A later analysis assigned CDR3 sequences and most-parsimonious VDJ recombination scenarios with the TCRdist pipeline. In a later analysis, every TCR beta chain was defined by the combination of its CDR3 amino acid sequence and its V-gene family, and reads without a unique V-gene family were dropped. As a way to deal with suspected cross-contamination and a sequencing artifact, a later analysis dropped 592 nucleotide sequences that were highly shared and had low generation probability. A later analysis calculated a clonal expansion index for each public chain from normalized within-repertoire ranks of inferred template counts. In a later analysis, generation probabilities were computed with a VDJ recombination model fitted to out-of-frame rearrangements, and the resulting probabilities were checked against IGoR. In a later analysis, hypergeometric tests were used to score TCR-TCR, TCR-HLA and TCR-CMV co-occurrence, with a repertoire-size bias correction applied to TCR pairs. False discovery rates were estimated in a later analysis by permuting HLA or CMV assignments 20 times. In a later analysis, co-occurring TCRs were grouped using DBSCAN, with TCRdist sequence similarity added in when clustering inside HLA-allele-positive subsets. Repertoires with fewer than 30,000 or more than 120,000 public chains, plus five repertoires with anomalous nucleotide sharing, were excluded from co-occurrence clustering. TCRdb mirrors the immuneACCESS table, restricted to in-frame sequences. Some clones are absent from its copies; in checked studies, under half trace to an unresolved V gene, and the reason for the others is unknown. V and J calls and clone size are given by that table; D and trimming were obtained from the DNA. The sample profile shows about 98,000 clones; about two thirds of them were found once. Over 0.95% of the sample rests with the top ten.

In total, roughly 710 healthy bone marrow donors made up the cohort. Cohort members were all nominally healthy when sampled, although unrecorded immune exposures were likely present. The donor tested CMV seronegative, placing the donor among the approximately 400 seronegative members of the cohort. A peripheral blood sample was provided by each donor, and peripheral blood mononuclear cells were used for TCR beta sequencing. Genomic DNA was extracted from the blood cell samples with the Qiagen DNeasy Blood Extraction Kit. As regards this clone: The antigen it recognizes is unknown. Nothing much larger sits one base from this clone, and base qualities are not available.

The sample comprised PBMCs. This TCR was recovered from a female donor in good health and CMV-seronegative. The chain links TRBV6-1 with TRBJ1-5; 9 central bases correspond to TRBD1. In nucleotides, the sequence is TGTGCCAGCAGTGACGGACAGGGGTGGCAGCCCCAGCATTTT. This translates into CASSDGQGWQPQHF.